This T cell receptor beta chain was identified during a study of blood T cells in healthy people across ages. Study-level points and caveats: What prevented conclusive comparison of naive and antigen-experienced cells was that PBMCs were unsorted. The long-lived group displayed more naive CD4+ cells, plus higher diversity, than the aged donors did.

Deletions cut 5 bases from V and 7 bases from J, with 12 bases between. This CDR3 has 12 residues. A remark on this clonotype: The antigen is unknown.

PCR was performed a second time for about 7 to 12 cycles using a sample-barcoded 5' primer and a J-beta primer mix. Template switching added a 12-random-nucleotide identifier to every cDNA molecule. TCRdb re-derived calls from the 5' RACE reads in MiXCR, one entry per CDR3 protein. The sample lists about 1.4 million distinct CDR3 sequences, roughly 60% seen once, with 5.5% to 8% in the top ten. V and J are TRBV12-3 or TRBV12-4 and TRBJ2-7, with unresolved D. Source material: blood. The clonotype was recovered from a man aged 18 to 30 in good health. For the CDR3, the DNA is TGTGCCAGCAGTCATTTTAAGTATGAGCAGTACTTC. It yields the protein CASSHFKYEQYF.